What follows are 30 T cell receptor beta chains derived from one specimen sequenced in a study of T cells in severe cutaneous drug reactions. The donors had carbamazepine-induced Stevens-Johnson syndrome or toxic epidermal necrolysis. The iRepertoire multiplex PCR system with TCR subtype-specific primers built both bulk and single-cell libraries. TCRdb processed the multiplex PCR reads again and assigns one entry to each CDR3 protein, with no DNA. Reported are some 1,200 distinct CDR3 sequences; the ten largest clones contain approximately 24%. Source material: PBMCs. The receptors stem from a human donor with a severe cutaneous adverse drug reaction.

The rearrangement uses TRBV5-5 and TRBJ2-1. This CDR3 has 15 amino acids. In germline, CDR1 is SGHKS, CDR2 YYEKEE (reference sequence). This chain's CDR3 is CASSLHVSSYNEQFF.

This clonotype is deemed medium-sized (0.01 to 0.1%) by its frequency. The chain carries TRBV19 and TRBJ1-1. Per germline, CDR1 LNHDA and CDR2 SQIVND (reference sequence). CDR3 length: 14 amino acids. CDR3 amino acids: CASSLAGQATEAFF.

This clonotype is deemed medium-sized by its frequency. The J gene is TRBJ2-1, the V gene TRBV28; absent DNA, TCRdb's TRBD1 call cannot be checked. The CDR3 length is 14 residues. Germline CDR1 MDHEN, CDR2 SYDVKM. CDR3 in amino acids: CASSFSGQYNEQFF.

The chain joins TRBV30 to TRBJ2-7; TCRdb's assignment of TRBD1 cannot be checked, as there is no DNA. CDR3 length: 16 amino acids. From germline, CDR1 is GTSNPN and CDR2 SVGIG (reference sequence). The CDR3 here is CAWSSEQGHYFYEQYF.

This sequence joins TRBV9 and TRBJ2-7; TCRdb's D call, TRBD2, is unchecked because there is no DNA. CDR1 SGDLS and CDR2 YYNGEE come from the germline V gene. CDR3 length: 14 amino acids. This CDR3 reads CASSHSGSPSEQYF.

The rearrangement links TRBV11-3 to TRBJ2-2; the D call from TCRdb, TRBD1, cannot be confirmed without DNA. Germline CDR1 is SGHNT and CDR2 is YENEEA. There are 17 residues in the CDR3. The chain's CDR3 is CASSPRGAAGNTGELFF.

The chain has TRBV9 and TRBJ2-5; the D call of TRBD2 rests on TCRdb alone, since no DNA is present to check it. CDR1 is SGDLS, CDR2 YYNGEE, per germline. The CDR3 covers 15 residues. The CDR3 is CASSRGTSPWETQYF.

Its frequency marks this clonotype as medium-sized. V is TRBV30 and J is TRBJ1-5. CDR3 length: 13 amino acids. Germline values: CDR1 GTSNPN, CDR2 SVGIG (reference sequence). This CDR3 reads CAWSVDWYQPQHF.

The genes are TRBV29-1 and TRBJ2-1; TCRdb outputs TRBD2, but without DNA this stays unchecked. The CDR3 runs 13 residues. CDR1 is SQVTM, CDR2 ANQGSEA, per germline. The CDR3 spells CSVALADYNEQSF.

This clonotype shows up as medium-sized by frequency. This chain links TRBV5-1 with TRBJ1-2. CDR1 and CDR2 from the germline V gene are SGHRS and YFSETQ. The CDR3 has 13 residues. The chain's CDR3 is CASSLAEGDGYTF.

Measured by frequency, this clonotype is medium-sized. V and J are TRBV28 and TRBJ1-5; there is no DNA to check the TCRdb D call of TRBD1. The CDR3 is 15 residues long. Germline CDR1 is MDHEN and CDR2 is SYDVKM. CDR3 region: CASSPGPYSNQPQHF.

This clonotype is deemed medium-sized by its frequency. The CDR3 is CASSLGTGGSGANVLTF. The gene calls are TRBV7-9 and TRBJ2-6; TCRdb names TRBD1, which stays unverified in the absence of DNA. The CDR3 spans 17 residues. Per germline, CDR1 SEHNR and CDR2 FQNEAQ (reference sequence).

This clonotype is deemed medium-sized by its frequency. V usage is TRBV5-4 and J usage is TRBJ1-1. Germline assignment: CDR1 SGHNT and CDR2 YYREEE (reference sequence). CDR3 length: 12 residues. CDR3 region: CASSLLSTEAFF.

The chain uses TRBV29-1 and TRBJ2-3; the TCRdb call, TRBD2, lacks DNA for checking. The CDR3 is made up of 14 amino acids. The germline CDR1 and CDR2 sequences are SQVTM and ANQGSEA. CDR3 loop: CSGAGGPGADTQYF.

In terms of frequency, this clonotype is large. V usage is TRBV28 and J usage is TRBJ2-7; TCRdb designates TRBD1, a call that cannot be tested without DNA. CDR1 and CDR2 (germline): MDHEN, SYDVKM. The CDR3 is 14 residues long. The CDR3 is CASSPRQGGYEQYF.

The J gene is TRBJ1-1, the V gene TRBV7-8. This CDR3 region has 13 residues. The germline CDR1 and CDR2 sequences are SGHVS and FQNEAQ. This chain's CDR3 is CASSFNRNTEAFF.

This sequence joins TRBV9 and TRBJ2-1. The CDR3 is made up of 15 amino acids. Germline assignment: CDR1 SGDLS and CDR2 YYNGEE. The CDR3 protein is CASSPLASPYNEQFF.

This sequence joins TRBV9 and TRBJ2-5; TCRdb names TRBD2, which stays unverified in the absence of DNA. Germline V CDR1 and CDR2: SGDLS, YYNGEE. The CDR3 sequence is 16 residues long. Here the CDR3 reads CASSVGGLTSQGTQYF.

According to its frequency, this clonotype is medium-sized. The V call is TRBV28, the J call TRBJ2-3; TCRdb picks TRBD1, but there is no DNA to check that call. This CDR3 region has 16 residues. The germline V gene encodes CDR1 MDHEN and CDR2 SYDVKM. CDR3 amino acids: CASTPFGQGITDTQYF.

Judged by frequency, this clonotype is medium-sized. The rearrangement links TRBV12-5 to TRBJ2-7; with no DNA, the TCRdb D assignment of TRBD2 cannot be verified. Germline assignment: CDR1 LGHNT and CDR2 FRNRAP. The CDR3 runs to 14 residues. This CDR3 reads CASGLSSGLDEQYF.

By frequency, this clonotype registers medium-sized. V gene TRBV28 combines with J gene TRBJ2-1; TCRdb names TRBD1, which stays unverified in the absence of DNA. CDR3 length: 15 amino acids. Per the germline V gene, CDR1 is MDHEN and CDR2 is SYDVKM. CDR3 amino acids: CASSLIPGDYNEQFF.

This clonotype is called medium-sized (0.01 to 0.1%) based on its frequency. The V and J genes are TRBV2 and TRBJ2-5; absent DNA, TCRdb's TRBD2 call cannot be checked. The CDR3 contains 13 residues. CDR1 is SNHLY and CDR2 is FYNNEI in the germline V gene. CDR3 region: CASGRLDGETQYF.

In terms of frequency, this clonotype is hyperexpanded. The J gene is TRBJ1-1, the V gene TRBV7-9; TCRdb picks TRBD1, but there is no DNA to check that call. The CDR3 length is 18 residues. Germline CDR1 is SEHNR and CDR2 is FQNEAQ (reference sequence). CDR3 amino acids: CASSPLDGQGPKNTEAFF.

This clonotype registers medium-sized by frequency. CDR3 protein: CASSGGHTEAFF. The rearrangement joins TRBV2 to TRBJ1-1; TCRdb proposes TRBD1, but this gene call is untestable without DNA. This CDR3 has 12 amino acids. Germline V lookup: CDR1 SNHLY, CDR2 FYNNEI.

In terms of frequency, this clonotype is medium-sized. The V call is TRBV30, the J call TRBJ1-1. CDR3 length equals 13 residues. Per germline, CDR1 GTSNPN and CDR2 SVGIG (reference sequence). CDR3 loop: CAWSTDGGTEAFF.

According to its frequency, this clonotype is medium-sized. V gene TRBV2 combines with J gene TRBJ2-1; absent DNA, TCRdb's TRBD1 call cannot be checked. Germline CDR1 reads SNHLY; CDR2 reads FYNNEI. This CDR3 has 11 residues. CDR3 protein: CASSTGAEQFF.

By frequency, this clonotype registers large. The genes are TRBV27 and TRBJ2-7. The CDR3 is 14 amino acids. Germline V gene lookup returns CDR1 MNHEY and CDR2 SMNVEV (reference sequence). The CDR3: CASSSLTETYEQYF.

This clonotype is large by frequency. CDR3 sequence: CASSLAPGDNSPLHF. The V gene is TRBV28, the J gene TRBJ1-6; TCRdb indicates TRBD1, and absent DNA this call remains unverified. The CDR3 runs to 15 residues. CDR1 is MDHEN and CDR2 is SYDVKM in the germline V gene.

The chain couples TRBV20-1 to TRBJ2-5; TCRdb's D gene call, TRBD2, goes unchecked for lack of DNA. Germline V gene lookup returns CDR1 DFQATT and CDR2 SNEGSKA (reference sequence). This CDR3 region has 14 residues. Here the CDR3 reads CSAREAGVRETQYF.

The rearrangement uses TRBV20-1 and TRBJ2-1; with no DNA, the TCRdb D assignment of TRBD1 cannot be verified. Germline V gives CDR1 DFQATT, CDR2 SNEGSKA (reference sequence). The CDR3 runs to 13 residues. This CDR3 is CSARGRRDYEQFF.